Shown below are 12 T cell receptor beta chains from a single sample sequenced in a study of blood T cells in healthy people across ages. Together with a sample-barcoded 5' primer, a J-beta primer mix was included in a second PCR lasting about 6 to 11 cycles. TCRdb independently ran MiXCR on the 5' RACE reads; one entry per CDR3 protein. The sample lists about 780,000 distinct CDR3 sequences; roughly 24% were seen once. The same data also went into a second study, on T cells of mothers and their children.

Sequenced: blood. The receptor set was obtained from a boy aged 5-17 years in good health.

A few counts support this clonotype. This rearrangement joins TRBV27 to TRBJ2-5; no clear D gene. Trimming removed 11 bases from V and 3 bases from J, with 19 bases in between. The germline V gene encodes CDR1 MNHEY and CDR2 SMNVEV (reference sequence). The CDR3 is 14 residues long. The CDR3 spells CASGGSMLKETQYF. DNA for the CDR3: TGTGCCTCGGGCGGATCCATGTTAAAAGAGACCCAGTACTTC.

In this sample, this clonotype turned up a few times. The chain recombines TRBV20-1 with TRBJ1-2, with a weak D call TRBD1 (6 bases). Per germline, CDR1 DFQATT and CDR2 SNEGSKA (reference sequence). V was trimmed by 4 bases and J by 8 bases, leaving 11 bases between them. This CDR3 contains 11 residues. The CDR3 here is CSATGAGGYTF. CDR3 coding DNA: TGCAGTGCTACAGGGGCGGGGGGCTACACCTTC.

The rearrangement joins TRBV29-1 to TRBJ1-3; D is unclear. V lost 4 bases to trimming and J lost 2 bases, with 12 bases between them. The germline gives CDR1 SQVTM, CDR2 ANQGSEA. The CDR3 runs 14 residues. The CDR3 region has the DNA TGCAGCGTTGGAACAGAAGCTCCTGGAAACACCATATATTTT. Its protein is CSVGTEAPGNTIYF.

Written as DNA, the CDR3 is TGTGCCTGGAGGTTCGGGGGCTCCTACAATGAGCAGTTCTTC. Its protein product is CAWRFGGSYNEQFF. V gene TRBV30 combines with J gene TRBJ2-1; D is perhaps TRBD2 (6 bases). V was cut by 3 bases and J by 0 bases, with 9 bases left in between. Germline V lookup: CDR1 GTSNPN, CDR2 SVGIG (reference sequence). CDR3 length equals 14 residues. The variable domain in full, with the rest retrieved from reference TRBV30 and TRBJ2-1, is SQTIHQWPATLVQPVGSPLSLECTVEGTSNPNLYWYRQAAGRGLQLLFYSVGIGQISSEVPQNLSASRPQDRQFILSSKKLLLSDSGFYLCAWRFGGSYNEQFFGPGTRLTVL.

The V gene is TRBV5-1, the J gene TRBJ2-6; D is ambiguous. V was trimmed by 0 bases and J by 2 bases, leaving 9 bases between them. Germline V lookup: CDR1 SGHRS, CDR2 YFSETQ. The CDR3 runs 16 residues. The chain's CDR3 is CASSLGPATGANVLTF. DNA of the CDR3: TGCGCCAGCAGCTTGGGTCCGGCTACTGGGGCCAACGTCCTGACTTTC.

This clonotype came up a few times. One end of the junction does not line up with germline, which may come from a read error. The chain is built from TRBV2 and TRBJ2-7, with a weak D call TRBD1 (5 bases). CDR3 length equals 12 residues. In germline, CDR1 is SNHLY, CDR2 FYNNEI. CDR3 region: CASKDTAYERYF. The CDR3 region has the DNA TGTGCCAGCAAGGACACAGCCTACGAGCGGTACTTC.

The rearrangement links TRBV28 to TRBJ2-1, with 10 bases aligning to TRBD2. V was pared by 3 bases and J by 7 bases, with 12 bases of the junction left unmatched. Germline loops: CDR1 MDHEN, CDR2 SYDVKM. The CDR3 covers 17 residues. The CDR3 reads CASSFPSAGGRGNEQFF. Written as DNA, the CDR3 is TGTGCCAGCAGTTTCCCCTCAGCGGGGGGGCGGGGGAATGAGCAGTTCTTC.

There are a few counts of this clonotype. V is TRBV10-3 and J is TRBJ1-2; perhaps TRBD1 as D (5 bases). The length of the CDR3 is 14 residues. Trimming cost V 0 bases and J 0 bases, with 5 bases left between them. Germline values: CDR1 ENHRY, CDR2 SYGVKD. The CDR3 sequence: CAISESGPNYGYTF. The DNA of the CDR3 is TGTGCCATCAGTGAGTCGGGACCTAACTATGGCTACACCTTC.

The chain joins TRBV2 to TRBJ1-1; TRBD1 matches 10 bases. Germline CDR1 is SNHLY and CDR2 is FYNNEI. CDR3 size: 17 residues. With V trimmed by 10 bases and J by 0 bases, 14 bases remained unmatched. The DNA for the CDR3 is TGTGCCACCCAGTACCGGGACAGGGGACCCATGAACACTGAAGCTTTCTTT. This gives the protein CATQYRDRGPMNTEAFF. Together with reference TRBV2 and TRBJ1-1, the CDR3 gives the full variable domain: EPEVTQTPSHQVTQMGQEVILRCVPISNHLYFYWYRQILGQKVEFLVSFYNNEISEKSEIFDDQFSVERPDGSNFTLKIRSTKLEDSAMYFCATQYRDRGPMNTEAFFGQGTRLTVV.

This clonotype was recorded a few times. This sequence joins TRBV24-1 and TRBJ2-7; D unresolved. The J call may be incorrect, as the DNA end agrees better with TRBJ2-1. The CDR3 has 12 residues. Germline assignment: CDR1 KGHDR and CDR2 SFDVKD. The CDR3 sequence: CATSDLTNEQFF. The CDR3, as DNA: TGTGCCACCAGTGATCTAACCAATGAGCAGTTCTTC.

The chain links TRBV10-2 to TRBJ1-3; D gene ambiguous. The V gene lost 2 bases and the J gene lost 7 bases, with 9 bases spanning the gap. Germline CDR1 WSHSY, CDR2 SAAADI. The CDR3 is 13 residues long. CDR3 DNA sequence: TGCGCCAGCAGTGAGGGAGGCCCCAACACCATATATTTT. It is translated as CASSEGGPNTIYF.

This clonotype has only one observation. The chain joins TRBV7-9 to TRBJ2-7; the match to TRBD2 covers 7 bases. The length of the CDR3 is 15 residues. V trimming: 5 bases; J trimming: 7 bases; junction bases outside the gene matches: 14. CDR1 and CDR2 from the germline V gene are SEHNR and FQNEAQ (reference sequence). The CDR3 region is CASSLQREGFEEQYF. CDR3 bases: TGTGCCAGCAGCCTACAGAGGGAGGGCTTTGAAGAGCAGTACTTC. Looking up the rest from reference TRBV7-9 and TRBJ2-7 gives the full variable domain: DTGVSQNPRHKITKRGQNVTFRCDPISEHNRLYWYRQTLGQGPEFLTYFQNEAQLEKSRLLSDRFSAERPKGSFSTLEIQRTEQGDSAMYLCASSLQREGFEEQYFGPGTRLTVT.